The T cell receptor (beta chain) under discussion was sequenced for a study of radiotherapy plus CTLA-4 blockade in lung cancer. Study-wide background: Objective response rate was roughly 19%; disease control rate, approximately 30%. Study-wide points: Once radiotherapy plus ipilimumab had been given, TCR clones derived from tumor expanded in blood. Early blood T cell clone dynamics, with interferon-beta, were reported to best predict response.

The repertoire was sequenced with immunoSEQ multiplex PCR; TCRdb's copy has only in-frame clones and lacks some. This table has around 14,000 clones, around 67% appearing once. With ipilimumab providing CTLA-4 blockade, focal radiation was administered to patients who had chemo-refractory metastatic non-small-cell lung cancer. CDR3 length equals 15 residues. Germline V gene data show CDR1 as SGHTA and CDR2 as FQGNSA. With 4 bases removed from V and 3 bases from J, the gap between germline ends came to 13 bases. This clone was observed a single time. Its specificity is not known. The sequencing used peripheral blood, collected from a patient treated with radiotherapy plus ipilimumab. This chain uses TRBV7-2 with TRBJ1-5; unclear D gene. This TCR came from a human donor with non-small cell lung cancer whose response to radiotherapy plus ipilimumab could not be evaluated. The CDR3 loop reads CASSSPDIYNQPQHF. CDR3 DNA: TGTGCCAGCAGCTCACCCGACATTTACAATCAGCCCCAGCATTTT.